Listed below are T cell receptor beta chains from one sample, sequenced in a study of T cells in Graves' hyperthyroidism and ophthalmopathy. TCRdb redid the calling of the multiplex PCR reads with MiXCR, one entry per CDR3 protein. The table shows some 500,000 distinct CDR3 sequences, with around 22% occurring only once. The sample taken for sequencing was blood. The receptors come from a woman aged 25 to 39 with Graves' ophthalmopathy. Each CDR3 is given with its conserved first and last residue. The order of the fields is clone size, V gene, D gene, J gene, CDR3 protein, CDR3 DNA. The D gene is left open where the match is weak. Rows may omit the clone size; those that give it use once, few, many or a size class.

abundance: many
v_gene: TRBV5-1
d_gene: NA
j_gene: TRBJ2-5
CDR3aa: CASSWQGRGQETQYF
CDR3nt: TGCGCCAGCAGCTGGCAGGGACGAGGCCAAGAGACCCAGTACTTC

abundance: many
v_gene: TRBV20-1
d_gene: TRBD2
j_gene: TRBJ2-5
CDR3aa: CSPAGQETQYF
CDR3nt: TGCAGTCCAGCGGGGCAAGAGACCCAGTACTTC

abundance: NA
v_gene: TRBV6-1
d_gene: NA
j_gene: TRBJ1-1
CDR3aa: CASSRSGQLNTEAFF
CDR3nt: TGTGCCAGCAGCCGAAGCGGACAGCTGAACACTGAAGCTTTCTTT

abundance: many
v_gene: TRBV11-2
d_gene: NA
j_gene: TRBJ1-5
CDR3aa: CASSAELGNQPQHF
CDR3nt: TGTGCCAGCAGTGCAGAGCTAGGCAATCAGCCCCAGCATTTT

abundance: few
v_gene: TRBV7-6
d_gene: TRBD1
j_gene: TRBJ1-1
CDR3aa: CASSPKSARGLENTEAFF
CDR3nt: TGTGCCAGCAGCCCCAAGTCCGCCAGGGGGCTGGAGAACACTGAAGCTTTCTTT

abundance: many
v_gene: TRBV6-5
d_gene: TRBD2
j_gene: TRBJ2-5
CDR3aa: CASSYPAGGLETQYF
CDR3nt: TGTGCCAGCAGTTACCCCGCGGGGGGGCTCGAGACCCAGTACTTC

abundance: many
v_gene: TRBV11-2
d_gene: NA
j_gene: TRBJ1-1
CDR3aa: CASSLPLWGDTEAFF
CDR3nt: TGTGCCAGCAGCCTCCCTCTTTGGGGAGACACTGAAGCTTTCTTT

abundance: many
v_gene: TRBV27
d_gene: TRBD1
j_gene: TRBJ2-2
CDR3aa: CASSGQGLNTGELFF
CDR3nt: TGTGCCAGCAGTGGACAGGGGCTGAACACCGGGGAGCTGTTTTTT

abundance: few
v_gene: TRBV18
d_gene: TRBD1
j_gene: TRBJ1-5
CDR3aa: CASSPTGVSNQPQHF
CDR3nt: TGTGCCAGCTCACCAACAGGGGTTAGCAATCAGCCCCAGCATTTT

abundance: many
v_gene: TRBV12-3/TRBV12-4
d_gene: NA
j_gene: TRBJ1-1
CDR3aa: CASGGAGTEAFF
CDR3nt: TGTGCCAGCGGCGGAGCCGGGACTGAAGCTTTCTTT

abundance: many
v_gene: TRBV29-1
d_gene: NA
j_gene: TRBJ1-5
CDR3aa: CSVDRFFRNQPQHF
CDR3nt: TGCAGCGTCGACAGGTTCTTCCGCAATCAGCCCCAGCATTTT

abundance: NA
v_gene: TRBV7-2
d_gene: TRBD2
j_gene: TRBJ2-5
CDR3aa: CASSSVRAGGEETQYF
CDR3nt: TGTGCCAGCAGCTCCGTTCGAGCGGGAGGAGAAGAGACCCAGTACTTC

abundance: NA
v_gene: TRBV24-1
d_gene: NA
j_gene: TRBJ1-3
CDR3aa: CATSDASGNTIYF
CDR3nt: TGTGCCACCAGTGATGCCAGTGGAAACACCATATATTTT

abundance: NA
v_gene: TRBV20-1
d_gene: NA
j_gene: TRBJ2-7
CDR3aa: CSASADSEQYF
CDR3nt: TGCAGTGCTAGTGCGGATAGCGAGCAGTACTTC

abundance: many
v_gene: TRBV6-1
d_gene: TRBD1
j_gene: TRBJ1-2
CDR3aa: CASAYGPRDSYGYTF
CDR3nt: TGTGCCAGCGCCTATGGACCCCGGGACAGCTATGGCTACACCTTC

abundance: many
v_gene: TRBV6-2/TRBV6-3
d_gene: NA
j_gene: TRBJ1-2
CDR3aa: CASSYSLIGAATNYGYTF
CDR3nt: TGTGCCAGCAGTTACTCGCTGATAGGGGCAGCTACTAACTATGGCTACACCTTC

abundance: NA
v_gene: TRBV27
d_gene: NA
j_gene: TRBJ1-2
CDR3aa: CASSRGPNYGYTF
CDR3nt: TGTGCCAGCAGCCGGGGACCGAACTATGGCTACACCTTC

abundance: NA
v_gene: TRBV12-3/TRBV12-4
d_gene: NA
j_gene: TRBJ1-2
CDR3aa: CASNLWGINYGYTF
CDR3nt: TGTGCCAGCAACCTCTGGGGGATTAACTATGGCTACACCTTC

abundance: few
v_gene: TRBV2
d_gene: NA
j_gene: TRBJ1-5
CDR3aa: CASRDNNQPQHF
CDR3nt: TGTGCCAGTCGGGACAACAATCAGCCCCAGCATTTT

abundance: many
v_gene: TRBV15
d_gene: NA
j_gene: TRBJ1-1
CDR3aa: CATSRDPPSAEAFF
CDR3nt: TGTGCCACCAGCAGAGATCCCCCTTCGGCGGAAGCTTTCTTT

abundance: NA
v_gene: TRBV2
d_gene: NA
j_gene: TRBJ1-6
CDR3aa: CASTVQGPKMNSPLHF
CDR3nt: TGTGCCAGCACCGTTCAGGGGCCGAAGATGAATTCACCCCTCCACTTT

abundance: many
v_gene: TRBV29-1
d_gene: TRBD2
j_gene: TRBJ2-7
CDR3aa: CSVYGLESSYEQYF
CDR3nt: TGCAGCGTTTATGGACTAGAGAGTTCCTACGAGCAGTACTTC

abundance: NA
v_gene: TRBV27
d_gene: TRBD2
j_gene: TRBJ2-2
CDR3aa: CASTSLAGDTGELFF
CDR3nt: TGTGCCAGCACCTCACTAGCGGGAGATACCGGGGAGCTGTTTTTT

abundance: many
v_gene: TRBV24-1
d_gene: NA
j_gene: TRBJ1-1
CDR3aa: CATSDSGAGNTEAFF
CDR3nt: TGTGCCACCAGTGATTCGGGGGCGGGGAACACTGAAGCTTTCTTT

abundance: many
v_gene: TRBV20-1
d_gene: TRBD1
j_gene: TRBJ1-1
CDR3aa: CSARRTGVPEAFF
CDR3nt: TGCAGTGCGAGACGGACAGGGGTTCCTGAAGCTTTCTTT

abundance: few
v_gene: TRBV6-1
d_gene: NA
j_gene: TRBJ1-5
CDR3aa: CASRPGRYSNQPQHF
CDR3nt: TGTGCCAGCAGGCCGGGACGGTATAGCAATCAGCCCCAGCATTTT

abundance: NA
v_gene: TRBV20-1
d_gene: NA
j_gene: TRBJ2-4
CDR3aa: CSAHQNIQYF
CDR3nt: TGCAGTGCCCATCAAAACATTCAGTACTTC

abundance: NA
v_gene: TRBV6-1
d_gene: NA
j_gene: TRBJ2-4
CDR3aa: CASKYPPGVRAKNIKYF
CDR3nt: TGTGCCAGCAAATACCCCCCGGGGGTTCGGGCCAAAAACATTAAGTACTTC

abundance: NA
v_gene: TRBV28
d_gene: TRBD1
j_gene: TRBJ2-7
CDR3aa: CAGSGPGQGNEQYF
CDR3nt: TGTGCCGGCAGTGGACCGGGACAGGGAAACGAGCAGTACTTC

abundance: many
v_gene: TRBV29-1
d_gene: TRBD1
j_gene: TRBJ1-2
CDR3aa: CSVTTGVYGYTF
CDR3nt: TGCAGCGTGACGACAGGGGTCTATGGCTACACCTTC

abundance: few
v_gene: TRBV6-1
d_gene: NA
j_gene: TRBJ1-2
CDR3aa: CASKRDDTLYGYTF
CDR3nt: TGTGCCAGCAAACGGGACGACACCCTCTATGGCTACACCTTC

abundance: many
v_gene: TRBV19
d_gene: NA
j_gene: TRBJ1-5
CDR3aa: CASSSTQGFSNQPQHF
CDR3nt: TGTGCCAGTAGTTCTACTCAGGGATTCAGCAATCAGCCCCAGCATTTT

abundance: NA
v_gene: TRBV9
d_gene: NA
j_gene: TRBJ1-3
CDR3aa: CASSSLREQGNTIYF
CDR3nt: TGTGCCAGCAGCTCACTCCGGGAACAAGGAAACACCATATATTTT

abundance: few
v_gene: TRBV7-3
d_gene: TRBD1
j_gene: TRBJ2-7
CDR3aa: CASSQAGTGRGEQYF
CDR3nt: TGTGCCAGCAGCCAAGCTGGGACAGGGAGGGGCGAGCAGTACTTC

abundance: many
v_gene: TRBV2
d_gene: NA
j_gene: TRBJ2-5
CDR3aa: CASSRTATSIPEETQYF
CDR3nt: TGTGCCAGCAGTCGCACCGCGACTAGTATCCCCGAAGAGACCCAGTACTTC

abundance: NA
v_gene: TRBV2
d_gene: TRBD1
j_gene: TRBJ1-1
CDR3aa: CASSESPTGAGGTEAFF
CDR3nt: TGTGCCAGCAGTGAATCGCCGACAGGGGCGGGGGGCACTGAAGCTTTCTTT

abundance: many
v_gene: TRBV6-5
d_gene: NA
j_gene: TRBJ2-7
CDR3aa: CASSSDSRLYF
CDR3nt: TGTGCCAGCAGTTCGGACAGTAGGTTGTACTTC

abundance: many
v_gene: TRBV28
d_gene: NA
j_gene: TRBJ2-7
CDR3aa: CASSSAGQDEQYF
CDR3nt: TGTGCCAGCAGTTCGGCGGGGCAGGACGAGCAGTACTTC

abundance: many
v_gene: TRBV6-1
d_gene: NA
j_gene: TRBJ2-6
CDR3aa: CASILHPSGANVLTF
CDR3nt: TGTGCCAGCATCTTACACCCCTCTGGGGCCAACGTCCTGACTTTC

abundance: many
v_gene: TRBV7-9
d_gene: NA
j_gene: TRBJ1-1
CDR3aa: CASSFSLTGTEAFF
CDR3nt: TGTGCCAGCAGCTTCTCCTTGACGGGCACTGAAGCTTTCTTT

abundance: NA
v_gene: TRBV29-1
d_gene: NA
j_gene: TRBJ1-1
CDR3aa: CSAYRGNTEAFF
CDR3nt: TGCAGCGCTTATCGGGGGAACACTGAAGCTTTCTTT

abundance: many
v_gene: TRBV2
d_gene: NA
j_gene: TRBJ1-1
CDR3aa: CASSTDQGYPNTEAFF
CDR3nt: TGTGCCAGCAGCACGGACCAGGGTTACCCGAACACTGAAGCTTTCTTT

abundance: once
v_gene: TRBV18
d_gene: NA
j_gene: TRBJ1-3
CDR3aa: CASSPDTAYSGNTIYF
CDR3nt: TGTGCCAGCTCACCAGATACGGCATACTCTGGAAACACCATATATTTT

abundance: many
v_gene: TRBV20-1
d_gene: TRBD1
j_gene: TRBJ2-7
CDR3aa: CSADRDSYEQYF
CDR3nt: TGCAGTGCGGACAGGGATTCCTACGAGCAGTACTTC

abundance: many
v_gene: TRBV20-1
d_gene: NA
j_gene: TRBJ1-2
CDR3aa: CSASNPPYGYTF
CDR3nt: TGCAGTGCTAGTAATCCGCCCTATGGCTACACCTTC

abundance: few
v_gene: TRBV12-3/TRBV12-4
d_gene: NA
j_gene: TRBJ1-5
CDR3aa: CASSIAWGYGNQPQHF
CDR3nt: TGTGCCAGCAGCATTGCCTGGGGGTATGGCAATCAGCCCCAGCATTTT

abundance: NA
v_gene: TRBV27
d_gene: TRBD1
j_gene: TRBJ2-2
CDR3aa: CATQTRLGTGVTGELFF
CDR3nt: TGTGCCACCCAAACCCGTCTCGGGACAGGGGTGACCGGGGAGCTGTTTTTT

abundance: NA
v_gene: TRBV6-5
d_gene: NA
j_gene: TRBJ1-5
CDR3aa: CASSYSGGQNQPQHF
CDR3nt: TGTGCCAGCAGTTACTCAGGGGGGCAGAATCAGCCCCAGCATTTT

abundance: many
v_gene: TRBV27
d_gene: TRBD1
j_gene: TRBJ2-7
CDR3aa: CASRDRGHEQYF
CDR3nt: TGTGCCAGCAGGGACAGGGGGCACGAGCAGTACTTC

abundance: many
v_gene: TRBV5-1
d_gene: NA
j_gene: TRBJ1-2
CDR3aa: CASSLAGGRDGYTF
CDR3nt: TGCGCCAGCAGCTTGGCGGGGGGCCGCGATGGCTACACCTTC

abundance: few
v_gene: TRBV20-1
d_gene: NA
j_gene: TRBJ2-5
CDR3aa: CSARGRFGGSETQYF
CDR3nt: TGCAGTGCTAGAGGGAGGTTCGGGGGTTCAGAGACCCAGTACTTC

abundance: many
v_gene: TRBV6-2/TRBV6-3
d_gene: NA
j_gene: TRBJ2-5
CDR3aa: CASSTRQETQYF
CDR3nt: TGTGCCAGCTCCACTAGACAAGAGACCCAGTACTTC

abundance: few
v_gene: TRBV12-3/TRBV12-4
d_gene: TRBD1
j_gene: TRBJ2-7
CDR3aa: CASTRGQVSYEQYF
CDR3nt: TGTGCCAGCACCCGAGGACAGGTCTCCTACGAGCAGTACTTC